This T cell receptor (beta chain) was identified during a study of prognosis after radiotherapy for stage I lung cancer. Study information: Patients with stage I non-small cell lung cancer joined the study from early 2018 through early 2019.

Template was genomic DNA; TCR beta CDR3 amplified in two multiplex PCR rounds. Amplification during the initial PCR round employed primers specific to each TRBV and TRBJ gene. A single record per CDR3 protein comes from TCRdb applying MiXCR to the multiplex PCR reads. Of tens of thousands of distinct CDR3 sequences in the sample, roughly a quarter were seen once. The TCR comes from a donor older than 45 with non-small cell lung cancer. The source material was PBMCs, sampled before or after stereotactic body radiation therapy (not recorded which).

The CDR3 region is CASSEAGVVSGYTF. CDR3 nucleotide sequence: TGTGCCAGCAGTGAGGCAGGGGTAGTTTCTGGCTACACCTTC. The rearrangement joins TRBV6-2 or TRBV6-3 to TRBJ1-2, with a weak D call TRBD1 (6 bases). Germline CDR1 MNHEY, CDR2 SVGEGT. V was clipped by 5 bases and J by 7 bases, with 17 bases between them. The CDR3 covers 14 residues.